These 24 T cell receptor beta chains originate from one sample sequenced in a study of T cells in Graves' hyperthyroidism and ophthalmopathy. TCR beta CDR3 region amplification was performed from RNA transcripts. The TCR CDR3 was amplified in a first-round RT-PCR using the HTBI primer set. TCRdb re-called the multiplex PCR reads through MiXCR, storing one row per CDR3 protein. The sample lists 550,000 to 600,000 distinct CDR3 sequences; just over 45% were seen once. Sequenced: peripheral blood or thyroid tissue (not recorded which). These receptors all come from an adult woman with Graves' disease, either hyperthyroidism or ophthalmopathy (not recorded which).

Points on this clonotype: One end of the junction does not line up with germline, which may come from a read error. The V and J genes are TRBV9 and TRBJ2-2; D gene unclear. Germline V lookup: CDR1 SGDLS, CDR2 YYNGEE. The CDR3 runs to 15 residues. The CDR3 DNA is TGTGCCAGCAGCGTAGCTACAGCGAACACTGGGGAGCTGTTTTTT. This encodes CASSVATANTGELFF.

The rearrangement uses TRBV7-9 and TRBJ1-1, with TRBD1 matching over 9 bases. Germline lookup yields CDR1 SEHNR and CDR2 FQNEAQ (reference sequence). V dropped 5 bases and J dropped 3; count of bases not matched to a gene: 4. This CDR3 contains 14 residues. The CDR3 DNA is TGTGCCAGCAGCAACCGACAGGGGGACACTGAAGCTTTCTTT. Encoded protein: CASSNRQGDTEAFF. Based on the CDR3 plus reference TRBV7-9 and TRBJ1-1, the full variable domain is DTGVSQNPRHKITKRGQNVTFRCDPISEHNRLYWYRQTLGQGPEFLTYFQNEAQLEKSRLLSDRFSAERPKGSFSTLEIQRTEQGDSAMYLCASSNRQGDTEAFFGQGTRLTVV.

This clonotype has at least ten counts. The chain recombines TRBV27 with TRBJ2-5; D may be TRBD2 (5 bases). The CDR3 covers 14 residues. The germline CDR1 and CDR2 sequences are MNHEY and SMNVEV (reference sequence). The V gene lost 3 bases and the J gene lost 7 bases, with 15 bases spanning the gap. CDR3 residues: CASSFVRNAGTQYF. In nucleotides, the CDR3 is TGTGCCAGCAGTTTCGTACGGAACGCGGGGACCCAGTACTTC.

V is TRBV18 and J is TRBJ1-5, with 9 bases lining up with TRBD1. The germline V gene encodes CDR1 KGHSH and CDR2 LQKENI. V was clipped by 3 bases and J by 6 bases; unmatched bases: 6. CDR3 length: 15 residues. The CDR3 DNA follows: TGTGCCAGCTCACCGGGACAGGGACGAGGTCAGCCCCAGCATTTT. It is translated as CASSPGQGRGQPQHF.

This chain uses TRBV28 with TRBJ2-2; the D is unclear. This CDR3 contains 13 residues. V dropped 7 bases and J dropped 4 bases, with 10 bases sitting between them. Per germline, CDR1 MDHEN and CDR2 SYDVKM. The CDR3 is CASKPDTTGELFF. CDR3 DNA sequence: TGTGCCAGCAAACCCGACACCACCGGGGAGCTGTTTTTT.

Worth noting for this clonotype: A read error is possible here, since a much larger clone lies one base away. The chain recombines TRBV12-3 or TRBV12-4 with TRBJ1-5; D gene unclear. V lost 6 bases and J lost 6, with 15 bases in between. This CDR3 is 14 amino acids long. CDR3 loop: CASSPEGGSQPQHF. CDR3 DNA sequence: TGTGCCAGCAGCCCAGAAGGAGGTAGTCAGCCCCAGCATTTT.

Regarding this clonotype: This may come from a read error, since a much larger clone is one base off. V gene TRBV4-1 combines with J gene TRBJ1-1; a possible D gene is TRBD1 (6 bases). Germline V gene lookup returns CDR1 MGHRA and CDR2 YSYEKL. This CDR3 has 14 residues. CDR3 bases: TGCACCAGCAGCCAAGATCCGGGGGCGCAGGGGGCTTTCTTT. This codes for CTSSQDPGAQGAFF.

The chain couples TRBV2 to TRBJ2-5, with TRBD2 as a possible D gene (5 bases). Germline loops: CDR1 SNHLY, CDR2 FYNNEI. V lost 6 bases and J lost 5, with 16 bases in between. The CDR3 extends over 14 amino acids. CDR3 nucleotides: TGTGCCAGCAGGAGGGCAGGCCCCGGGGAGACCCAGTACTTC. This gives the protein CASRRAGPGETQYF.

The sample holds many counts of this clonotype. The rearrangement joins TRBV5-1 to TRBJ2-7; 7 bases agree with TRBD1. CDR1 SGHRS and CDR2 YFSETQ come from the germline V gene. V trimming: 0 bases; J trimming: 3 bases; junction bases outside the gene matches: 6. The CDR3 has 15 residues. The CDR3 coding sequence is TGCGCCAGCAGCTTGGGAGGGACAGCAATCTACGAGCAGTACTTC. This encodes CASSLGGTAIYEQYF.

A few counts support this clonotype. The CDR3 loop reads CASSFIRGPYEQYF. In DNA form, the CDR3 reads TGTGCCAGCAGTTTTATTCGAGGCCCTTACGAGCAGTACTTC. V gene TRBV28 combines with J gene TRBJ2-7; D is undetermined. Germline assignment: CDR1 MDHEN and CDR2 SYDVKM. CDR3 size: 14 residues. Between the trimmed V and J ends, which lost 3 bases and 4 bases, there was a span of 13 bases.

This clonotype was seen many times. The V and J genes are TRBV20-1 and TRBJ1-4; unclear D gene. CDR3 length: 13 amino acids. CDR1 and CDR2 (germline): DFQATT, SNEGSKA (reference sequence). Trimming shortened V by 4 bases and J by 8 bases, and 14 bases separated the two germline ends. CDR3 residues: CSATDPRKEKLFF. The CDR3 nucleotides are TGCAGTGCTACAGACCCGAGGAAGGAAAAACTGTTTTTT.

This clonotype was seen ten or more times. CDR3 sequence reads: CASNGLAGNTGELFF. In DNA, the CDR3 is TGTGCCAGCAACGGACTAGCGGGGAACACCGGGGAGCTGTTTTTT. This chain connects TRBV2 to TRBJ2-2, with 11 positions matching TRBD2. The CDR3 is 15 residues long. The V gene's germline CDR1 is SNHLY and CDR2 FYNNEI. With 7 bases clipped from V and 1 base from J, the junction kept 2 bases outside the gene matches.

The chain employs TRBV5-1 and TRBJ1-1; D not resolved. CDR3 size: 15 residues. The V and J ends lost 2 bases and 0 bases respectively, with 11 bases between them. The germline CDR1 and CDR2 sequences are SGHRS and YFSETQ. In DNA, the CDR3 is TGCGCCAGCAGCTTAACAGCTTCCTTGAACACTGAAGCTTTCTTT. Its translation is CASSLTASLNTEAFF.

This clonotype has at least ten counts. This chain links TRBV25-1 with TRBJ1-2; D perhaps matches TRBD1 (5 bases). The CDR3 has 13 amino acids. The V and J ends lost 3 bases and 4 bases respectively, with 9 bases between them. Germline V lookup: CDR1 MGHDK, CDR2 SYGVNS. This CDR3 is CASSDIRAYGYTF. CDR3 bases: TGTGCCAGCAGTGACATCAGGGCCTATGGCTACACCTTC.

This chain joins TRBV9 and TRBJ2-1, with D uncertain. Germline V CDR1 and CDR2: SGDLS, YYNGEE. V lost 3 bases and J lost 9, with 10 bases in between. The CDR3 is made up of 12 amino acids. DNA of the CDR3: TGTGCCAGCAGCGCCGAACCCGCTGAGCAGTTCTTC. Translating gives CASSAEPAEQFF.

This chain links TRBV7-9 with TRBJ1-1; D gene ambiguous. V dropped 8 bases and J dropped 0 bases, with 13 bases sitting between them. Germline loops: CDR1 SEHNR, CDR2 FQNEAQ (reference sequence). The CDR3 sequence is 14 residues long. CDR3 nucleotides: TGTGCCAGCGGCGCCCACGGAATGAACACTGAAGCTTTCTTT. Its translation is CASGAHGMNTEAFF.

The CDR3 sequence is CSAASAGLAGLTDTQYF. The CDR3 coding sequence is TGCAGTGCTGCATCCGCAGGGCTAGCGGGACTCACAGATACGCAGTATTTT. The chain recombines TRBV20-1 with TRBJ2-3; 9 bases are a match to TRBD2. This CDR3 has 17 residues. CDR1 is DFQATT and CDR2 is SNEGSKA in the germline V gene (reference sequence). V lost 5 bases and J lost 2; bases outside the gene matches: 14.

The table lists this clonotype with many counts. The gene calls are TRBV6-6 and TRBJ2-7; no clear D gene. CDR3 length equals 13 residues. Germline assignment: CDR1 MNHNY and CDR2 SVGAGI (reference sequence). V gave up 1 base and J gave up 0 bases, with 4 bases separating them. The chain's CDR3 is CASSYYSSYEQYF. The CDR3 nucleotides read TGTGCCAGCAGTTACTATTCCTCCTACGAGCAGTACTTC.

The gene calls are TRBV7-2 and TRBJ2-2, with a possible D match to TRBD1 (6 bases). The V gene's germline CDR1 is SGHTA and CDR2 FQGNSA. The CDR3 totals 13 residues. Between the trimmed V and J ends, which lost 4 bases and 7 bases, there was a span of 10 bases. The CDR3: CASSSSRGGELFF. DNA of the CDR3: TGTGCCAGCAGCTCAAGCAGGGGCGGGGAGCTGTTTTTT.

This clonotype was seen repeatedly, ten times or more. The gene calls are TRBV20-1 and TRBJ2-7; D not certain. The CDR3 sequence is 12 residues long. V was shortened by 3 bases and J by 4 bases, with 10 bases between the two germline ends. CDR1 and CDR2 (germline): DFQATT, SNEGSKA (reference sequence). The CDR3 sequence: CSASLFSYEQYF. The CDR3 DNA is TGCAGTGCTAGTTTATTTAGTTACGAGCAGTACTTC.

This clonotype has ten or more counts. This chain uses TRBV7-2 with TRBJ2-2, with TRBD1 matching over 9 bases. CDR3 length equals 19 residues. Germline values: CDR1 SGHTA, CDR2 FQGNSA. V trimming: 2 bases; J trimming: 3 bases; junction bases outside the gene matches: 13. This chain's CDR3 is CASSLLGFRDRADTGELFF. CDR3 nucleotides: TGTGCCAGCAGCTTACTTGGCTTTAGGGACAGGGCGGACACCGGGGAGCTGTTTTTT.

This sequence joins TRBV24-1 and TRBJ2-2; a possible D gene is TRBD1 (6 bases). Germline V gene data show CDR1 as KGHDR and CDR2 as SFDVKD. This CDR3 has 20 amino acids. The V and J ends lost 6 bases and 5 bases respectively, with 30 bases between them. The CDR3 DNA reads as TGTGCCACCAGTTCATCGCAATTAAACCGCGCAACTACAGGGACCGGGGAGCTGTTTTTT. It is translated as CATSSSQLNRATTGTGELFF.

The CDR3 reads CASTPTPGLYEQYF. Written as DNA, the CDR3 is TGTGCCAGCACCCCAACCCCAGGGCTCTACGAGCAGTACTTC. The rearrangement uses TRBV7-8 and TRBJ2-7, with a tentative D call TRBD1 (5 bases). The germline CDR1 and CDR2 sequences are SGHVS and FQNEAQ. This CDR3 is 14 amino acids long. The V gene lost 7 bases and the J gene lost 3 bases, with 16 bases spanning the gap.

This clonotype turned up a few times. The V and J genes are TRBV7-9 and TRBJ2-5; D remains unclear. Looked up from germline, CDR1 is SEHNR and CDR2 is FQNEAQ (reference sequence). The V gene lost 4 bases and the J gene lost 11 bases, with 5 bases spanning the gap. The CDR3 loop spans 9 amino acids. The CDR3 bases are TGTGCCAGCAGCTCAGGACAGTACTTC. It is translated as CASSSGQYF.